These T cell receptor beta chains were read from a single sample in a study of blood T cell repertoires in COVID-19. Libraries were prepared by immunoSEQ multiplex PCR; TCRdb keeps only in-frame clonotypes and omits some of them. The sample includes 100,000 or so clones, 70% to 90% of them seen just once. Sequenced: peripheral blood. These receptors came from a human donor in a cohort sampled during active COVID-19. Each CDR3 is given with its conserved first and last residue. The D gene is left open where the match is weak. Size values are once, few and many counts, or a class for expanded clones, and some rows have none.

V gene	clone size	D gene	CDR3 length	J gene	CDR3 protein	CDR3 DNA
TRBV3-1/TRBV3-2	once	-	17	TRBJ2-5	CASSQDLAGAWQETQYF	TGTGCCAGCAGCCAAGATCTTGCAGGGGCCTGGCAAGAGACCCAGTACTTC
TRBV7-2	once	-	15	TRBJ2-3	CASSLLATSTDTQYF	TGTGCCAGCAGCTTACTAGCGACTAGCACAGATACGCAGTATTTT
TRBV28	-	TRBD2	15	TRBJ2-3	CASSSLAGVRRTQYF	TGTGCCAGCAGTTCGTTAGCGGGAGTCCGACGTACGCAGTATTTT
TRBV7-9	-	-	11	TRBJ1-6	CASSLRSSLHF	TGTGCCAGCAGCTTGAGAAGCTCCCTCCACTTT
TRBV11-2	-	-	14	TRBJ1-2	CASSLDLGNYGYTF	TGTGCCAGCAGCTTAGATCTAGGCAACTATGGCTACACCTTC
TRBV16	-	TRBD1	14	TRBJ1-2	CASSRPGQGWGYTF	TGTGCCAGCAGCCGTCCGGGACAGGGGTGGGGCTACACCTTC
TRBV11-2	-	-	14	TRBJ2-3	CASSLGLFADTQYF	TGTGCCAGCAGCTTAGGACTGTTCGCAGATACGCAGTATTTT
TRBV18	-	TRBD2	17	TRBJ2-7	CASSPRLAAMSYDKQYF	TGTGCCAGCTCACCTCGACTAGCGGCAATGTCCTACGATAAGCAGTACTTC
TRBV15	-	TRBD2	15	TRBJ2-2	CATSPGVSGTGELFF	TGTGCCACCAGCCCTGGGGTTAGCGGGACCGGGGAGCTGTTTTTT
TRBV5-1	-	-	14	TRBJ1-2	CASSPQGGNYGYTF	TGCGCCAGCAGCCCACAGGGTGGGAACTATGGCTACACCTTC
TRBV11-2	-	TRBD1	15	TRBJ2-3	CASSLAGQSTDTQYF	TGTGCCAGCAGCTTAGCGGGACAGAGCACAGATACGCAGTATTTT
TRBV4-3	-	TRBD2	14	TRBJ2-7	CASSQVQGTNEQYF	TGCGCCAGCAGCCAAGTTCAAGGGACTAACGAGCAGTACTTC
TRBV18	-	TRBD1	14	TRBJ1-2	CASSRDRAHYGYTF	TGTGCCAGCTCACGGGACAGGGCCCACTATGGCTACACCTTC
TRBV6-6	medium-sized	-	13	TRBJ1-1	CASSYSSQDEAFF	TGTGCCAGCAGTTACTCGAGTCAGGATGAAGCTTTCTTT
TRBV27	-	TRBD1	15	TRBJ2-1	CASGQVPAQYNEQFF	TGTGCCAGTGGACAGGTACCAGCGCAATACAATGAGCAGTTCTTC
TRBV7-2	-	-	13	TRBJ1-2	CASSSARVYGYTF	TGTGCCAGCAGCTCAGCCCGAGTCTATGGCTACACCTTC
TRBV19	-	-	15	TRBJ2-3	CASSIDRTTIDTQYF	TGTGCCAGTAGTATAGATCGGACTACAATTGATACGCAGTATTTT
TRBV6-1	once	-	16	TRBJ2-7	CASCEQRLPNFYEQYF	TGTGCCAGCTGTGAACAGCGGCTCCCAAATTTCTACGAGCAGTACTTC
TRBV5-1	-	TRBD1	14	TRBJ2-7	CASSLQGARYEQYF	TGCGCCAGCAGCCTCCAGGGGGCGCGGTACGAGCAGTACTTC
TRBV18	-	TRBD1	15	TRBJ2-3	CASSPVGQGPDTQYF	TGTGCCAGCTCACCAGTAGGACAGGGGCCAGATACGCAGTATTTT
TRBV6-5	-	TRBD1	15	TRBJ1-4	CASSRRQGANEKLFF	TGTGCCAGCAGTCGTAGACAGGGTGCGAATGAAAAACTGTTTTTT
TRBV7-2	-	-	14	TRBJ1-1	CASSASQGRAEAFF	TGTGCCAGCAGCGCATCACAGGGACGGGCTGAAGCTTTCTTT
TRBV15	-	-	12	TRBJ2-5	CATSRAGETQYF	TGTGCCACCAGCAGAGCCGGGGAGACCCAGTACTTC
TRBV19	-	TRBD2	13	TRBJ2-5	CASSFREGETQYF	TGTGCCAGTAGTTTCAGGGAGGGAGAGACCCAGTACTTC
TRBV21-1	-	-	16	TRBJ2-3	CASSTLPSYGTDTQYF	TGTGCCAGCAGCACCCTACCTAGTTACGGCACAGATACGCAGTATTTT
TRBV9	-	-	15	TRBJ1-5	CASSVGPEYNQPQHF	TGTGCCAGCAGCGTAGGGCCGGAGTACAATCAGCCCCAGCATTTT
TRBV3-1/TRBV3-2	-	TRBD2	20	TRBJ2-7	CASSPRNSALTSGRTYEQYF	TGTGCCAGCAGCCCCCGGAATTCGGCCCTGACTAGCGGGAGGACCTACGAGCAGTACTTC
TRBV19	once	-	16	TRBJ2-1	CASSMAWTASYNEQFF	TGTGCCAGTAGTATGGCGTGGACAGCCTCCTACAATGAGCAGTTCTTC
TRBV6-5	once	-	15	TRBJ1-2	CASETLEPSNYGYTF	TGTGCCAGCGAGACTTTAGAGCCATCTAACTATGGCTACACCTTC
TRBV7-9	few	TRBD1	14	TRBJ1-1	CASSLGQGYTEAFF	TGTGCCAGCAGCTTAGGACAGGGATATACTGAAGCTTTCTTT
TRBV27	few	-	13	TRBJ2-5	CASSLSRRETQYF	TGTGCCAGCAGTTTATCGCGTCGAGAGACCCAGTACTTC
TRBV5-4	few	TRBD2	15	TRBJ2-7	CASSSPGGGTHEQYF	TGTGCCAGCAGCTCCCCGGGGGGAGGGACCCACGAGCAGTACTTC
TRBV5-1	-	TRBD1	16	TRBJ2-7	CASRLLTGPGPYEQYF	TGCGCCAGCAGATTACTGACAGGGCCGGGACCCTACGAGCAGTACTTC
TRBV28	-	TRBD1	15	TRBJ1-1	CASSRPGQVLLVAFF	TGTGCCAGCAGTCGACCGGGACAGGTTCTTCTTGTAGCTTTCTTT
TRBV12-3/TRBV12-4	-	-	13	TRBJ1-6	CASSKFDSSPLHF	TGTGCCAGCAGCAAATTTGACTCCTCACCCCTCCACTTT
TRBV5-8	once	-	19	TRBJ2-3	CASSFRVRSTGNITDTQYF	TGTGCCAGCAGCTTTCGGGTGCGGTCCACAGGGAATATCACAGATACGCAGTATTTT
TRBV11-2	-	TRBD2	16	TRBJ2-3	CASSIGLASGTDTQYF	TGTGCCAGCAGCATAGGACTAGCGAGCGGCACAGATACGCAGTATTTT
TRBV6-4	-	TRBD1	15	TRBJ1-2	CASSEETGGVYGYTF	TGTGCCAGCAGTGAGGAGACAGGGGGCGTTTATGGCTACACCTTC
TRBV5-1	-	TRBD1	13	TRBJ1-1	CASLGTGTTEAFF	TGCGCCAGCTTAGGGACAGGGACCACTGAAGCTTTCTTT
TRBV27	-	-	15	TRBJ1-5	CASSGLGVGNQPQHF	TGTGCCAGCAGTGGGCTCGGGGTGGGCAATCAGCCCCAGCATTTT
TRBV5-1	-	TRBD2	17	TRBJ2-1	CASSLDPSGSSYNEQFF	TGCGCCAGCAGCTTGGATCCTAGCGGGAGCTCCTACAATGAGCAGTTCTTC
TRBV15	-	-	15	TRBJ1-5	CATSRDGRADQPQHF	TGTGCCACCAGCAGAGATGGCAGGGCCGATCAGCCCCAGCATTTT
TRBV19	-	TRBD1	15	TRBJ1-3	CATSLGTGFGNTIYF	TGTGCCACCTCACTCGGGACAGGGTTTGGAAACACCATATATTTT
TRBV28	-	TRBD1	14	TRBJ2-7	CASSLGTGNYEQYF	TGTGCCAGCAGTTTGGGGACAGGGAATTACGAGCAGTACTTC
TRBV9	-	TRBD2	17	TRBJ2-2	CASSVGPSGRGTGELFF	TGTGCCAGCAGCGTAGGGCCTAGCGGGAGGGGAACCGGGGAGCTGTTTTTT
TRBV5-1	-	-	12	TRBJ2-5	CASSFLQETQYF	TGCGCCAGCAGCTTCCTCCAAGAGACCCAGTACTTC
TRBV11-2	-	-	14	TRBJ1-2	CASSLDHRDYGYTF	TGTGCCAGCAGCTTAGATCACAGGGACTATGGCTACACCTTC
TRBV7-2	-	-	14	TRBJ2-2	CASSLQANTGELFF	TGTGCCAGCAGCTTGCAAGCAAACACCGGGGAGCTGTTTTTT
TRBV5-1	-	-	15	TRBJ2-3	CASSLLSQGTDTQYF	TGCGCCAGCAGCTTGCTCTCGCAGGGTACAGATACGCAGTATTTT
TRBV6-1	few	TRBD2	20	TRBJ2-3	CASSEPGLAGFRLSTDTQYF	TGTGCCAGCAGTGAACCGGGACTAGCGGGCTTTCGTCTTTCCACAGATACGCAGTATTTT
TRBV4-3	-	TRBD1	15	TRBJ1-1	CASSPKTGGDTEAFF	TGCGCCAGCAGCCCCAAAACAGGGGGGGACACTGAAGCTTTCTTT
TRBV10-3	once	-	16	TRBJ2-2	CAISERLGGNTGELFF	TGTGCCATCAGTGAGAGGCTGGGAGGGAACACCGGGGAGCTGTTTTTT
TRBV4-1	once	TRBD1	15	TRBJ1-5	CASSQGGTGDQPQHF	TGCGCCAGCAGCCAAGGCGGTACAGGGGATCAGCCCCAGCATTTT